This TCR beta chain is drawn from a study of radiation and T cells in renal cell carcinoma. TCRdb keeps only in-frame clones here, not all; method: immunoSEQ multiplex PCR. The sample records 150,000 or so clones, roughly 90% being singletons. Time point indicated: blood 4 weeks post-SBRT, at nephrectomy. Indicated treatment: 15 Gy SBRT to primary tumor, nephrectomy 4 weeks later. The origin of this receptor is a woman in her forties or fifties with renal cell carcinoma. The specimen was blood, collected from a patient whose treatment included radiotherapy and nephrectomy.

For the CDR3, the DNA is TGCGCCAGCAGCCAAGTTTCCCCAGGGGTCGGAAACACCATATATTTT. This sequence encodes CASSQVSPGVGNTIYF. This chain joins TRBV4-1 and TRBJ1-3; perhaps TRBD1 as D (6 bases). V lost 1 base to trimming and J lost 4 bases, with 14 bases between them. Germline CDR1 reads MGHRA; CDR2 reads YSYEKL. The CDR3 is made up of 16 amino acids.